This T cell receptor (beta chain) was obtained from a study of CD8+CD57+ T cells in acquired aplastic anemia. CD8+CD57+ cell expansion had been shown by flow cytometry in patients chosen for sequencing. Genomic DNA, serving as template, underwent TCR beta VDJ and CDR3 profiling. MiXCR was run by TCRdb on the reads, yielding one entry per CDR3 protein. The sample lists roughly 290,000 distinct CDR3 sequences, under 65% occurring once. This clonotype appeared once. The V and J ends lost 5 bases and 3 bases respectively, with 11 bases between them. The germline V gene encodes CDR1 SEHNR and CDR2 FQNEAQ (reference sequence). The CDR3 loop spans 13 amino acids.

The sequence was collected from a human donor with aplastic anemia. J is TRBJ2-7 and V is TRBV7-9; no clear D gene. The sample was sorted CD4+, CD8+, or CD8+CD57+ T cells (not recorded which) from PBMCs. CDR3 bases: TGTGCCAGCAGCCATCGGGTGGTCTACGAGCAGTACTTC. Translating it yields CASSHRVVYEQYF. The full variable domain, its missing parts supplied by reference TRBV7-9 and TRBJ2-7, is DTGVSQNPRHKITKRGQNVTFRCDPISEHNRLYWYRQTLGQGPEFLTYFQNEAQLEKSRLLSDRFSAERPKGSFSTLEIQRTEQGDSAMYLCASSHRVVYEQYFGPGTRLTVT.